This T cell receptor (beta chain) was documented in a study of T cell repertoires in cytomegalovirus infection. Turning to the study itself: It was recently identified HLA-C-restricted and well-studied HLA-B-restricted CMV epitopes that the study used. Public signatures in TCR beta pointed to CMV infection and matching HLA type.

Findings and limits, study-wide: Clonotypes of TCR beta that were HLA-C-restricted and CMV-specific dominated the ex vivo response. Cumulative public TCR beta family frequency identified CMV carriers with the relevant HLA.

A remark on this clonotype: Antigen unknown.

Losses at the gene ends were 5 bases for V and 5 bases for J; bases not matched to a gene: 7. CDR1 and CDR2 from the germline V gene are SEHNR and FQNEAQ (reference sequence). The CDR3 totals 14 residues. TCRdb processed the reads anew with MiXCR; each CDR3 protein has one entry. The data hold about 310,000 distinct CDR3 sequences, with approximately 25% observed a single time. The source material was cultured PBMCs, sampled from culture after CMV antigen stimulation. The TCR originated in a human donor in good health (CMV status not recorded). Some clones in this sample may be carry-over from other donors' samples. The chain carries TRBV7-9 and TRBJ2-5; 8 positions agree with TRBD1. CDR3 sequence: CASSIAGGRETQYF. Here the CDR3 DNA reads TGTGCCAGCAGCATCGCAGGGGGCCGGGAGACCCAGTACTTC.